The rows below give T cell receptor beta chains drawn from one sample of a study of OX40 agonist ivuxolimab in advanced cancers. Sequencing used immunoSEQ multiplex PCR; TCRdb keeps in-frame clones, though not all of them. This table holds 35,000 to 45,000 clones, 70% to 85% found once. Material: CD4+ or CD8+ T cells sorted from blood, obtained in a trial of the OX40 agonist ivuxolimab. These receptor sequences come from an adult with an advanced solid tumor such as melanoma, head and neck, liver or kidney cancer. Each CDR3 is given with its conserved first and last residue. The D gene is left open where the match is weak. Only some rows state a clone size, as once, few, many or a class for expanded clones.

TRBV7-2 NA NA 16 CASSLVGGGSNEKLFF
TRBV2 NA NA 15 CASTPLTTASAEAFF
TRBV6-5 NA NA 15 CASSLHQSSYNEQFF
TRBV6-5 NA once 14 CASSYRHNTDTQYF
TRBV4-3 NA NA 16 CASSLTRDGHNEKLFF
TRBV27 TRBD2 NA 13 CASSIAGGDTQYF
TRBV28 TRBD2 NA 17 CASSFAGTSWAPDTQYF
TRBV30 NA few 15 CAWSRDSYNSGELFF
TRBV4-3 TRBD1 NA 20 CASSQDIYGQGFTYNSPLHF
TRBV18 TRBD2 NA 15 CASSPWGLEGETQYF
TRBV7-8 NA NA 12 CASSLLNSPLHF
TRBV11-2 TRBD1 NA 18 CASSPTPATGGYNSPLHF
TRBV25-1 TRBD1 NA 14 CASTRTGENTEAFF
TRBV4-3 NA NA 18 CASSPFGVGGPSSYEQYF
TRBV5-5 TRBD1 few 16 CASSWVGDSSGNTIYF
TRBV5-1 NA NA 12 CASATRGGELFF
TRBV7-3 NA NA 15 CASSLGAVQYNEQFF
TRBV9 NA NA 14 CASSVLPGPHEQYF
TRBV19 TRBD1 NA 13 CASGQGVADTQYF
TRBV6-6 TRBD1 NA 16 CASSYRIRQGGGEAFF
TRBV27 NA NA 11 CASRSRGGYTF
TRBV20-1 NA once 10 CSARNYEQYF
TRBV6-5 NA NA 10 CATSTGELFF
TRBV2 TRBD1 NA 15 CASSPSVGQGDEQYF
TRBV27 NA NA 13 CAVAGTNTGELFF
TRBV23-1 TRBD2 NA 18 CASRGTSGRFLLTYEQYF
TRBV14 NA NA 15 CASSQDLKVTDTQYF
TRBV11-1 TRBD1 NA 14 CASSFGDSGYGYTF